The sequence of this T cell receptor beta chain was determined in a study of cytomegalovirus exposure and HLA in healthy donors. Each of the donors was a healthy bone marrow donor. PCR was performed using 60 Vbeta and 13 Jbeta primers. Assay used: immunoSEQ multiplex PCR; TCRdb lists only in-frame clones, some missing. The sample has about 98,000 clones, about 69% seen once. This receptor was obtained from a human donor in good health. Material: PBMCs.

CDR3 coding DNA: TGTGCCAGCAGCCAAGGACTTAGGACTAGCGGCTCCTACGAGCAGTACTTC. Translated: CASSQGLRTSGSYEQYF. The chain links TRBV4-2 to TRBJ2-7, with TRBD2 identical over 10 bases. This CDR3 has 17 amino acids. The germline CDR1 and CDR2 sequences are LGHNA and YNFKEQ. Trimming at V came to 1 base and at J to 0 bases, leaving 6 bases not matched to a gene.